These 32 T cell receptor beta chains originate from one sample sequenced in a study of T-cell reconstitution after alpha-beta-depleted transplantation in children. The TCRbeta library incorporated unique molecular identifiers. Each CDR3 protein is one row after TCRdb ran MiXCR on the PCR reads. The data contain approximately 430,000 distinct CDR3 sequences, 15% to 20% of them singletons. Sequences were derived from PBMCs, mostly from graft donor cells, sampled 360 days after TCRalphabeta/CD19-depleted stem cell transplant. The receptors shown here come from a boy in the first two years of life who had a stem cell transplant for Wiskott-Aldrich syndrome, so the T cells may come from the graft donor.

A few counts support this clonotype. The chain is built from TRBV7-9 and TRBJ2-5, with D perhaps TRBD1 (5 bases). The CDR3 sequence is 12 residues long. Germline V gene data show CDR1 as SEHNR and CDR2 as FQNEAQ (reference sequence). The ends were cut back, 7 bases at V and 4 bases at J, with 10 bases in the middle. The CDR3 loop reads CASTQRGETQYF. The CDR3 DNA reads as TGTGCCAGCACCCAAAGGGGAGAGACCCAGTACTTC.

This rearrangement joins TRBV5-1 to TRBJ2-1, with a weak D call TRBD1 (5 bases). This CDR3 spans 15 amino acids. V dropped 0 bases and J dropped 5 bases, with 12 bases sitting between them. Per the germline V gene, CDR1 is SGHRS and CDR2 is YFSETQ. CDR3 sequence: CASSLEGWRDNEQFF. CDR3 sequence (DNA): TGCGCCAGCAGCTTGGAGGGGTGGCGAGACAATGAGCAGTTCTTC. The full variable domain, rest sourced from reference TRBV5-1 and TRBJ2-1, is KAGVTQTPRYLIKTRGQQVTLSCSPISGHRSVSWYQQTPGQGLQFLFEYFSETQRNKGNFPGRFSGRQFSNSRSEMNVSTLELGDSALYLCASSLEGWRDNEQFFGPGTRLTVL.

This clonotype was observed a handful of times. The chain carries TRBV20-1 and TRBJ2-3; D possibly corresponds to TRBD2 (5 bases). This CDR3 is 15 amino acids long. Trimming took 4 bases from V and 6 from J, leaving 20 bases between them. Per the germline V gene, CDR1 is DFQATT and CDR2 is SNEGSKA (reference sequence). CDR3 sequence: CSATPVFGGGDTQYF. CDR3 sequence (DNA): TGCAGTGCTACCCCAGTTTTCGGAGGTGGGGATACGCAGTATTTT.

The chain uses TRBV12-3 or TRBV12-4 and TRBJ2-7; tentative D call: TRBD2 (6 bases). This CDR3 is 15 amino acids long. The V end was cut by 3 bases, the J end by 2 bases, with 14 bases between. The CDR3 sequence: CASSLLREAPYEQYF. CDR3 in DNA: TGTGCCAGCAGTTTGTTGCGGGAAGCCCCCTACGAGCAGTACTTC.

In its sample, this clonotype was seen a few times. The chain employs TRBV5-1 and TRBJ2-5, with 9 bases identical to TRBD2. J was trimmed by 5 bases and V by 5 bases; bases with no gene match: 10. CDR1 and CDR2 (germline): SGHRS, YFSETQ. The CDR3 extends over 15 amino acids. The CDR3 sequence: CASSRIAGVGETQYF. The CDR3 coding sequence is TGCGCCAGCAGTCGTATAGCGGGAGTTGGGGAGACCCAGTACTTC.

This clonotype has only a few counts. The chain has TRBV27 and TRBJ2-7; 14 nucleotides line up with TRBD2. CDR3 length: 15 residues. The V gene end was trimmed by 6 bases and the J gene end by 5 bases; junction bases not matched to a gene: 6. CDR1 MNHEY and CDR2 SMNVEV come from the germline V gene (reference sequence). CDR3 region: CASRGTSGRWNEQYF. As DNA, the CDR3 is TGTGCCAGCAGGGGGACTAGCGGGAGATGGAACGAGCAGTACTTC.

This clonotype was observed a handful of times. This sequence joins TRBV6-1 and TRBJ2-7; D is perhaps TRBD1 (5 bases). CDR3 length: 15 amino acids. Germline lookup yields CDR1 MNHNS and CDR2 SASEGT. Trimming pared 2 bases from V and 0 bases from J, leaving 11 bases between. The CDR3: CASSEQTGSSYEQYF. CDR3 bases: TGTGCCAGCAGTGAACAAACAGGATCCTCCTACGAGCAGTACTTC.

The rearrangement joins TRBV18 to TRBJ2-3, with D uncertain. From germline, CDR1 is KGHSH and CDR2 LQKENI. Trimming pared 3 bases from V and 0 bases from J, leaving 10 bases between. CDR3 length: 15 amino acids. The CDR3 nucleotides read TGTGCCAGCTCACCTGAACGGATTAGCACAGATACGCAGTATTTT. This translates into CASSPERISTDTQYF.

The gene calls are TRBV11-2 and TRBJ2-5; 7 nucleotides agree with TRBD1. Trimming cost V 2 bases and J 0 bases; bases outside gene matches: 3. CDR1 is SGHAT, CDR2 FQNNGV, per germline. The CDR3 is 15 residues long. CDR3 protein: CASSLTGAYQETQYF. In DNA form, the CDR3 reads TGTGCCAGCAGCTTAACAGGGGCGTACCAAGAGACCCAGTACTTC.

This clonotype has just a few counts. This rearrangement joins TRBV7-2 to TRBJ2-1, with 8 positions matching TRBD2. Germline assignment: CDR1 SGHTA and CDR2 FQGNSA. The V segment lost 3 bases and the J segment 7 bases; nucleotides outside the gene matches: 11. This CDR3 is built from 16 residues. This chain's CDR3 is CASSFVGSGIGNEQFF. The DNA of the CDR3 is TGTGCCAGCAGCTTCGTGGGTAGCGGGATAGGTAATGAGCAGTTCTTC.

The chain recombines TRBV6-1 with TRBJ2-7; 7 bases fit TRBD1. With 6 bases clipped from V and 0 bases from J, the junction kept 8 bases outside the gene matches. Germline V CDR1 and CDR2: MNHNS, SASEGT. This CDR3 region has 15 residues. The CDR3 reads CASRTTGFSSYEQYF. CDR3 DNA sequence: TGTGCCAGCAGAACGACAGGGTTTAGCTCCTACGAGCAGTACTTC.

CDR3 in DNA: TGTGCCAGCAGCTACCCAAGGGGACAGGGAACAGATACGCAGTATTTT. This translates into CASSYPRGQGTDTQYF. V gene TRBV14 combines with J gene TRBJ2-3; 9 bases match TRBD1. Trimming cost V 5 bases and J 3 bases; bases outside gene matches: 9. CDR1 and CDR2 from the germline V gene are SGHDN and FVKESK. CDR3 size: 16 residues.

This clonotype was seen more than once but under ten times. This chain joins TRBV20-1 and TRBJ2-2; unclear D gene. In germline, CDR1 is DFQATT, CDR2 SNEGSKA (reference sequence). The CDR3 spans 11 residues. V lost 7 bases, J lost 7 bases, and 10 bases lay in between. DNA of the CDR3: TGCAGTGGGGTTAGTGGCGGGGAGCTGTTTTTT. It specifies CSGVSGGELFF.

Concerning this clonotype itself: A read error is possible here, since a much larger clone lies one base away. The CDR3 sequence: CASSDRGGASYNERFF. CDR3 coding DNA: TGCGCCAGCAGTGATCGGGGGGGGGCCTCCTACAATGAGCGGTTCTTC. The rearrangement uses TRBV10-2 and TRBJ2-1; TRBD2 aligns across 8 bases. Germline values: CDR1 WSHSY, CDR2 SAAADI. This CDR3 spans 16 amino acids.

The chain recombines TRBV12-3 or TRBV12-4 with TRBJ2-6; the match to TRBD2 covers 7 bases. CDR3 length: 20 residues. V trimming: 7 bases; J trimming: 0 bases; junction bases outside the gene matches: 18. CDR3 in DNA: TGTGCCAGCACCAACCCCCTACTAGCGAACCCTCGCTCTGGGGCCAACGTCCTGACTTTC. This sequence encodes CASTNPLLANPRSGANVLTF.

The chain recombines TRBV6-1 with TRBJ2-2, with D perhaps TRBD1 (5 bases). The CDR3 has 15 amino acids. With 8 bases removed from V and 4 bases from J, the gap between germline ends came to 17 bases. Germline V gene sequence: CDR1 MNHNS, CDR2 SASEGT. The DNA for the CDR3 is TGTGCCAGCCTAACCCTCTTCAGGGTCACCGGGGAGCTGTTTTTT. Protein sequence: CASLTLFRVTGELFF.

This clonotype was observed a few times. The CDR3 coding sequence is TGTGCCAGCAGCTTAGGAGGATATAAAGAGACCCAGTACTTC. It is translated as CASSLGGYKETQYF. The genes are TRBV7-8 and TRBJ2-5; D is uncertain. The CDR3 extends over 14 amino acids. Germline V gene data show CDR1 as SGHVS and CDR2 as FQNEAQ. The germline V and J ends were trimmed by 1 base and 3 bases, with 9 bases remaining between them.

This clonotype has a handful of counts. The chain uses TRBV29-1 and TRBJ2-1, with TRBD2 identical over 11 bases. The germline CDR1 and CDR2 sequences are SQVTM and ANQGSEA. Unmatched junction bases numbered 12, after V lost 7 bases and J lost 7 bases. The CDR3 contains 15 residues. For the CDR3, the DNA is TGCAGCGCCCCTAGCGGGAGGCCCTGGGGGAATGAGCAGTTCTTC. It translates to CSAPSGRPWGNEQFF.

The chain carries TRBV12-3 or TRBV12-4 and TRBJ1-1, with a tentative D call TRBD1 (5 bases). The CDR3 covers 14 residues. V was shortened by 3 bases and J by 3 bases, with 11 bases between the two germline ends. In DNA, the CDR3 is TGTGCCAGCAGTTTTTCCCGGGGGGACACTGAAGCTTTCTTT. Translated, it gives CASSFSRGDTEAFF.

This sequence joins TRBV5-1 and TRBJ2-3; the D gene could be TRBD1 or TRBD2 (5 bases each). Germline values: CDR1 SGHRS, CDR2 YFSETQ. The CDR3 runs to 16 residues. Trimming removed 0 bases from V and 3 bases from J, with 14 bases in between. Here the CDR3 reads CASSLEAPGPTDTQYF. The CDR3 DNA reads as TGCGCCAGCAGCTTGGAGGCTCCGGGGCCGACAGATACGCAGTATTTT.

The genes are TRBV18 and TRBJ2-6; D tentatively reads TRBD1 or TRBD2 (5 bases each). The germline gives CDR1 KGHSH, CDR2 LQKENI. The CDR3 length is 17 residues. The germline V and J ends were trimmed by 0 bases and 0 bases, with 9 bases remaining between them. CDR3: CASSPPMGDSGANVLTF. For the CDR3, the DNA is TGTGCCAGCTCACCACCGATGGGGGACTCTGGGGCCAACGTCCTGACTTTC.

This clonotype was detected a few times. The chain employs TRBV12-3 or TRBV12-4 and TRBJ1-5; unclear D gene. Trimming took off 2 bases at V and 2 bases at J, with 10 bases between the two ends. CDR3 length equals 15 residues. The CDR3 sequence: CASSLREYGNQPQHF. CDR3 DNA sequence: TGTGCCAGCAGTTTACGGGAGTATGGCAATCAGCCCCAGCATTTT.

This clonotype has a handful of counts. The chain is built from TRBV25-1 and TRBJ2-1, with D unresolved. This CDR3 has 12 residues. V gave up 6 bases and J gave up 9 bases, with 12 bases separating them. CDR1 MGHDK and CDR2 SYGVNS come from the germline V gene. CDR3 loop: CASRHLKGEQFF. DNA for the CDR3: TGTGCCAGCAGGCACTTGAAGGGTGAGCAGTTCTTC.

The genes are TRBV20-1 and TRBJ2-3, with D unresolved. This CDR3 comprises 15 residues. Per the germline V gene, CDR1 is DFQATT and CDR2 is SNEGSKA (reference sequence). The ends were cut back, 0 bases at V and 1 base at J, with 11 bases in the middle. The CDR3 bases are TGCAGTGCTAGAGAGCTCCCGATGGGCACAGATACGCAGTATTTT. Protein sequence: CSARELPMGTDTQYF.

This clonotype was counted between two and nine times. This rearrangement joins TRBV5-1 to TRBJ2-5; D is undetermined. CDR3 length: 13 amino acids. Per the germline V gene, CDR1 is SGHRS and CDR2 is YFSETQ. The V end was cut by 0 bases, the J end by 7 bases, with 10 bases between. In nucleotides, the CDR3 is TGCGCCAGCAGCTTGGCCATTGGCGGGACCCAGTACTTC. The encoded protein is CASSLAIGGTQYF.

This clonotype turned up a few times. The chain employs TRBV5-1 and TRBJ2-2; 9 bases line up with TRBD2. Trimming took 1 base from V and 9 from J; bases not matched to a gene: 19. The CDR3 is made up of 19 amino acids. Per germline, CDR1 SGHRS and CDR2 YFSETQ. This chain's CDR3 is CASSLPLSGSEGWKRELFF. CDR3 DNA sequence: TGCGCCAGCAGCTTGCCTCTTAGCGGGAGTGAAGGATGGAAAAGGGAGCTGTTTTTT.

Only a few counts were recorded for this clonotype. V is TRBV7-9 and J is TRBJ2-7, with D perhaps TRBD1 (5 bases). Trimming took off 5 bases at V and 0 bases at J, with 11 bases between the two ends. The germline gives CDR1 SEHNR, CDR2 FQNEAQ (reference sequence). This CDR3 is built from 14 residues. CDR3 sequence: CASSTHDSSYEQYF. DNA of the CDR3: TGTGCCAGCAGCACACATGACAGCTCCTACGAGCAGTACTTC.

The chain is built from TRBV5-1 and TRBJ2-3; TRBD2 agrees at 8 bases. The CDR3 is 16 residues long. Trimming removed 3 bases from V and 2 bases from J; junction bases left unmatched: 8. Germline lookup yields CDR1 SGHRS and CDR2 YFSETQ. The CDR3 region has the DNA TGCGCCAGCAGCTCGCGGATAGCGGGGCACACAGATACGCAGTATTTT. This gives the protein CASSSRIAGHTDTQYF.

The CDR3 loop reads CASSQTTSGYYEQYF. In DNA, the CDR3 is TGTGCCAGCAGCCAAACGACTAGCGGGTACTACGAGCAGTACTTC. J is TRBJ2-7 and V is TRBV7-8; the match to TRBD2 covers 10 bases. The V gene end was trimmed by 5 bases and the J gene end by 3 bases; junction bases not matched to a gene: 7. Germline V gene sequence: CDR1 SGHVS, CDR2 FQNEAQ. The CDR3 extends over 15 amino acids.

CDR3 DNA sequence: TGCGCCAGCAGCCAAGAGAGGACTTGGGGTAGTGAAGATACGCAGTATTTT. It encodes CASSQERTWGSEDTQYF. The chain uses TRBV4-1 and TRBJ2-3, with D perhaps TRBD2 (5 bases). The CDR3 is 17 amino acids. Germline V gene sequence: CDR1 MGHRA, CDR2 YSYEKL. Deletions cut 0 bases from V and 5 bases from J, with 18 bases between.

The J gene is TRBJ1-6, the V gene TRBV6-5; D unresolved. Germline CDR1 MNHEY, CDR2 SVGAGI. The CDR3 has 13 amino acids. V was clipped by 2 bases and J by 10 bases, with 9 bases between them. This CDR3 is CASSYRRESPLHF. CDR3 bases: TGTGCCAGCAGTTACCGCCGGGAGTCACCCCTCCACTTT.

Of note for this clonotype: Its ends do not fully match the called genes, so a read error is possible. V gene TRBV9 combines with J gene TRBJ2-1; TRBD2 might be the D (5 bases). The CDR3 extends over 11 amino acids. Germline assignment: CDR1 SGDLS and CDR2 YYNGEE. The CDR3 bases are TGTGCCAGCAGCCCCGAAGACTATAAAGGTTTC. As protein: CASSPEDYKGF.